This T cell receptor (beta chain) stems from a study of CD8+CD57+ T cells in acquired aplastic anemia (dated by TCRdb to 2017 to 2018). In the study overall: A mean of around 3.2 ug of DNA, ranging from roughly 0.2 to 27.4 ug, was extracted from sorted CD4+ and CD8+ cells. CD8+CD57+ expansion was defined as a frequency above the mean frequency observed in healthy subjects. Study-wide findings and limitations: Around 31 CD8+ CDR3 sequences were shared between patients and controls but appeared highly expressed in patients and within their immunodominant clones. Between patients and healthy controls, no significant difference in CD8+ Simpson's diversity was found (P=0.060).

Genomic DNA served as template for TCR beta VDJ combination and CDR3 sequence profiling. An Illumina HiSeq 2000 was used for TCR repertoire sequencing. On the authors' methods: TRBV/TRBJ rearrangement plots, CDR3 size and DJ length profiles, and Simpson's diversity index were used to evaluate the repertoires. The most abundant DNA sequence in the deep sequencing data was taken as the immunodominant clone. CDR3 amino acid sequences were checked for sharing between subjects and were compared against published repertoires and the VDJdb database. The raw public reads went through TCRdb reprocessing: fastp at Q25, MiXCR clone calling, in-frame beta chains kept. All rows with the same CDR3 protein become a single entry with the most common DNA and genes. These V and J calls are TCRdb output, not the study's own analysis. This sample comprises around 150,000 distinct CDR3 sequences, 70% to 75% of them detected only once. Around 45% of the sample is in the top ten clones.

CDR1 and CDR2, looked up from the germline V gene, are SGHTA and FQGTGA. The trim is 2 bases for V and 4 bases for J, with a gap of 11 bases between the germline ends. Counted from cysteine to phenylalanine, this CDR3 has 14 amino acids. Kept here is only the CDR3 DNA, which spans 42 bases and is read in frame from base 1. For this clonotype: The antigen it recognizes is unknown. No quality values exist for individual bases; no much larger clone is one base distant.

Expansion of CD8+CD57+ cells had been shown by flow cytometry in the patients chosen for sequencing. Severe acquired aplastic anemia was diagnosed in all patients according to International Study of Aplastic Anemia and Agranulocytosis and Camitta criteria. At the time blood was sampled, none of the patients had received any therapy. In this study, sorted CD4+ and CD8+ T cells from the blood of healthy subjects and of severe aplastic anemia patients had their TCR repertoires deep-sequenced. Patients were enrolled in the USA under clinicaltrials.gov protocols 00001620, 01623167, 00001397, 00071045, 00081523 and 00961064. Ficoll-Paque density gradient centrifugation was used to isolate peripheral blood mononuclear cells. Before DNA was extracted, CD4+ and CD8+ T cells were sorted using either FACS or magnetic beads.

The sequence derives from a human donor with aplastic anemia. Sequenced material: sorted CD4+, CD8+, or CD8+CD57+ T cells (not recorded which) from PBMCs. The rearranged segments are TRBV7-3 and TRBJ1-1; matching of 5 bases hints at TRBD1 as the D gene. Read as DNA, the sequence is TGTGCCAGCAGCTTACATCAGGGAACCACTGAAGCTTTCTTT. Its translation reads: CASSLHQGTTEAFF.